This TCR beta chain was captured in a study of blood T cell repertoires in COVID-19 (dated by TCRdb to 2019 to 2021). Concerning the study at large: Collaborator samples came from the United States, Italy and Spain and covered acute and convalescent phases of COVID-19. The prospective study material was composed of cDNA or gDNA derived from T cells, B-cell-depleted T cells, or PBMCs. The dataset comprised deeply sampled blood TCRbeta repertoires from subjects exposed to, actively infected with, or recovered from COVID-19. A freely available public database, intended as a resource for researchers studying the immune response to SARS-CoV-2, is where the repertoires were released. Samples came from the ongoing ImmuneRACE study (first 160 participants) plus 1,254 subjects from 6 global collaborators. A de-identified subject ID, COVID-19 status, age in years and sex were almost always included in the sample metadata. Where available, HLA class I and class II types were taken from metadata supplied by the sample provider and were not determined by assay-based typing. What the study reported, not specific to this receptor: How much clinical and demographic metadata was included differed by source and by participant, and the metadata was provided uncurated.

A word on this clone: Its recognized antigen is unknown. Qualities for individual bases were not recorded, and no much larger clone is one base off.

Each collaborating institution followed its own protocols to collect whole blood in K2EDTA tubes. For TCRbeta analysis, collaborators shipped samples as frozen whole blood, isolated PBMCs, or DNA extracted from either of those sample types. The immunoSEQ Assay, a bias-controlled multiplex PCR, was used to amplify TCRbeta CDR3 regions from genomic DNA. The paper's processing steps were these. Nucleated cell counts per sample were estimated from amplification of reference gene primers within the assay. Sequence reads were collapsed and filtered to measure the absolute abundance of every unique TCRbeta CDR3 rearrangement. For each sample, productive Simpson clonality was calculated as the square root of Simpson's diversity index across productive rearrangements. The source is immuneACCESS, and TCRdb retained only in-frame sequences with V and J called. Part of the clones is not carried over; for the studies checked, unresolved V genes explain less than half of this, and the remainder is unexplained. V and J calls and clone size come straight from that table; D and trimming were deduced from the DNA. The sample has 60,000 to 80,000 clones on record, 80% to 85% of them singletons. The ten most abundant clones make up 7.5% to 10% of the sample.

The germline V gene (reference sequence) provides CDR1 MNHEY and CDR2 SMNVEV. Its CDR3 holds 14 amino acids, cysteine through phenylalanine. The read is trimmed to its CDR3 DNA, 42 bases read in frame from base 1. V drops 8 bases and J drops 1 base, leaving 12 bases in between. Sequencing was performed on peripheral blood. This chain is built from TRBV27 and TRBJ2-4; TRBD1 is perhaps the D gene, given 5 matching bases. This clonotype originated in a man in his forties or fifties with active COVID-19. The bases read TGTGCCAGCGGGGCCGCCTCGGCCAAAAACATTCAGTACTTC. This gives the protein CASGAASAKNIQYF.